Following are 27 T cell receptor beta chains from one sample sequenced in a study of shared clonotypes between healthy human individuals (TCRdb year 2020). Library preparation used the immunoSEQ multiplex PCR assay. TCRdb retrieved this table from immuneACCESS and kept in-frame rearrangements only. Not all clones are present; in checked studies, unresolved V genes account for under half, and no reason is known for the remainder. This sample has 550,000 to 850,000 clones in its table, and roughly 72% of those were observed once. Of the sample, approximately 2% is held by the ten largest clones. Sequencing was done on a sample of memory CD4+ T cells sorted from blood. The intended sense of this specimen's cell subset or site label: CD45RA-negative fraction. These receptors all stem from a woman in her 30s in good health.

This chain links TRBV9 with TRBJ2-7; D is possibly TRBD1 or TRBD2 (5 bases each). Germline V gives CDR1 SGDLS, CDR2 YYNGEE. V lost 4 bases and J lost 3, with 17 bases in between. CDR3 length equals 15 residues. The CDR3 region is CASSRGPDGDYEQYF. CDR3 in DNA: TGTGCCAGCAGCCGGGGACCAGACGGGGACTACGAGCAGTACTTC.

A single count supports this clone. V gene TRBV27 combines with J gene TRBJ2-3; the match to TRBD2 covers 11 bases. The germline V gene encodes CDR1 MNHEY and CDR2 SMNVEV (reference sequence). This CDR3 region has 16 residues. The V and J ends lost 6 bases and 0 bases, in that order; junction bases with no gene match: 5. This CDR3 is CASRLRTSGSTDTQYF. The CDR3 region has the DNA TGTGCCAGCAGACTTCGGACTAGCGGGAGCACAGATACGCAGTATTTT.

This chain joins TRBV7-9 and TRBJ2-5; TRBD2 matches at 11 bases. The ends lost 6 bases at V and 2 bases at J; junction bases unmatched: 5. Germline CDR1 reads SEHNR; CDR2 reads FQNEAQ (reference sequence). The CDR3 length is 15 residues. The CDR3 loop reads CASRGTSGVQETQYF. As DNA, the CDR3 is TGTGCCAGCAGAGGGACTAGCGGAGTACAAGAGACCCAGTACTTC. Supplemented by reference TRBV7-9 and TRBJ2-5, the full variable domain reads DTGVSQNPRHKITKRGQNVTFRCDPISEHNRLYWYRQTLGQGPEFLTYFQNEAQLEKSRLLSDRFSAERPKGSFSTLEIQRTEQGDSAMYLCASRGTSGVQETQYFGPGTRLLVL.

This chain connects TRBV27 to TRBJ1-5; D is undetermined. In germline, CDR1 is MNHEY, CDR2 SMNVEV (reference sequence). CDR3 size: 13 residues. Trimming removed 5 bases at V and 3 bases at J, with 8 bases between. In DNA, the CDR3 is TGTGCCAGCAGTAAGGTAGTCAATCAGCCCCAGCATTTT. It translates to CASSKVVNQPQHF.

The CDR3 DNA is TGCGCCAGCAGCACCGGACTTCTCTCTGGAAACACCATATATTTT. Its protein is CASSTGLLSGNTIYF. The V and J genes are TRBV5-1 and TRBJ1-3, with no clear D. This CDR3 has 15 amino acids. Trimming removed 4 bases from V and 0 bases from J, with 11 bases in between. Germline CDR1 and CDR2: SGHRS and YFSETQ.

The chain combines TRBV6-1 with TRBJ1-1, with 7 bases identical to TRBD1. Germline CDR1 and CDR2: MNHNS and SASEGT. The CDR3 sequence is 14 residues long. The J segment lost 2 bases and the V segment lost 7 bases, leaving 7 bases of the junction unmatched. The CDR3 DNA sequence: TGTGCCAGCACTCGGACAGGAGTAAACACTGAAGCTTTCTTT. Translated, it gives CASTRTGVNTEAFF.

The rearrangement uses TRBV5-1 and TRBJ1-2; weak D call: TRBD1 (5 bases). In germline, CDR1 is SGHRS, CDR2 YFSETQ. V shed 4 bases and J shed 7 bases, with 23 bases lying between them. This CDR3 spans 16 amino acids. The chain's CDR3 is CASSVGDRDGGLGYTF. CDR3 DNA sequence: TGCGCCAGCAGCGTGGGGGATAGGGATGGAGGGCTTGGCTACACCTTC.

The chain employs TRBV18 and TRBJ1-1; D may be TRBD1 (6 bases). Per germline, CDR1 KGHSH and CDR2 LQKENI. The CDR3 is 17 residues long. The ends were cut back, 5 bases at V and 0 bases at J, with 19 bases in the middle. The CDR3 DNA sequence: TGTGCCAGCTCAACCTCAGGGACAACTAGAATGAACACTGAAGCTTTCTTT. This sequence encodes CASSTSGTTRMNTEAFF.

This clone was seen repeatedly, ten times or more. The rearrangement uses TRBV2 and TRBJ2-1; possibly TRBD2 for D (5 bases). The CDR3 sequence is 19 residues long. Germline V CDR1 and CDR2: SNHLY, FYNNEI. The V gene lost 0 bases and the J gene lost 1 base, with 19 bases spanning the gap. This CDR3 reads CASSEAAGDSERSYNEQFF. In DNA, the CDR3 is TGTGCCAGCAGTGAAGCGGCAGGTGATAGCGAAAGGTCCTACAATGAGCAGTTCTTC.

The genes are TRBV6-6 and TRBJ1-1; a weak D match, TRBD1 (5 bases). Germline V lookup: CDR1 MNHNY, CDR2 SVGAGI (reference sequence). Trimming shortened V by 8 bases and J by 3 bases, and 13 bases separated the two germline ends. The CDR3 length is 13 residues. The CDR3 nucleotides read TGTGCCAGCCGGTGGGGGGAGGACACTGAAGCTTTCTTT. This sequence encodes CASRWGEDTEAFF.

The DNA of the CDR3 is TGTGCCAGCAGCTGGAAAGACGACAGGGCTATTAACAATCAGCCCCAGCATTTT. Translating gives CASSWKDDRAINNQPQHF. The V and J genes are TRBV5-5 and TRBJ1-5; 7 bases map to TRBD1. The ends lost 3 bases at V and 3 bases at J; junction bases unmatched: 15. This CDR3 has 18 residues. Germline V gene sequence: CDR1 SGHKS, CDR2 YYEKEE (reference sequence).

This clone was seen a single time. The chain recombines TRBV28 with TRBJ2-1; 10 positions match TRBD2. Unmatched junction bases numbered 18, after V lost 7 bases and J lost 9 bases. This CDR3 has 17 amino acids. Germline CDR1 reads MDHEN; CDR2 reads SYDVKM. CDR3 sequence: CASNPERASGSVGEQFF. The CDR3, as DNA: TGTGCCAGCAATCCCGAGAGGGCTAGCGGGAGCGTGGGTGAGCAGTTCTTC.

The chain combines TRBV28 with TRBJ1-2; unclear D gene. CDR3 length: 15 residues. Per the germline V gene, CDR1 is MDHEN and CDR2 is SYDVKM. V was shortened by 6 bases and J by 8 bases, with 22 bases between the two germline ends. CDR3 sequence: CASRSHDIQTRGYTF. The CDR3 DNA reads as TGTGCCAGCAGATCTCACGACATACAAACCAGGGGCTACACCTTC.

J is TRBJ2-2 and V is TRBV5-1; D perhaps matches TRBD1 (6 bases). Trimming took off 0 bases at V and 3 bases at J, with 9 bases between the two ends. Germline V gene lookup returns CDR1 SGHRS and CDR2 YFSETQ. The CDR3 is 15 amino acids. The CDR3 loop is CASSLATGHTGELFF. The CDR3 DNA reads TGCGCCAGCAGCTTGGCCACAGGGCACACCGGGGAGCTGTTTTTT.

This chain uses TRBV5-4 with TRBJ2-1, with 14 bases lining up with TRBD2. CDR1 SGHNT and CDR2 YYREEE come from the germline V gene (reference sequence). V lost 1 base to trimming and J lost 10 bases; unmatched junction nucleotides: 10. This CDR3 has 17 amino acids. The CDR3 region is CASSLLGGTSGSWEQFF. The DNA of the CDR3 is TGTGCCAGCAGCTTGTTGGGGGGGACTAGCGGGAGTTGGGAGCAGTTCTTC.

The gene calls are TRBV5-1 and TRBJ1-2, with D tentatively TRBD1 (6 bases). The germline V and J ends were trimmed by 2 bases and 6 bases, with 14 bases remaining between them. Looked up from germline, CDR1 is SGHRS and CDR2 is YFSETQ. This CDR3 spans 14 amino acids. Here the CDR3 DNA reads TGCGCCAGCAGCTTAGGCCAGGGGTCGGATGGCTACACCTTC. Its protein product is CASSLGQGSDGYTF. Filled out from reference TRBV5-1 and TRBJ1-2, the complete variable domain reads KAGVTQTPRYLIKTRGQQVTLSCSPISGHRSVSWYQQTPGQGLQFLFEYFSETQRNKGNFPGRFSGRQFSNSRSEMNVSTLELGDSALYLCASSLGQGSDGYTFGSGTRLTVV.

The chain has TRBV7-9 and TRBJ1-6, with D possibly matching TRBD1 (5 bases). V was clipped by 5 bases and J by 9 bases, with 11 bases between them. Germline V gene data show CDR1 as SEHNR and CDR2 as FQNEAQ (reference sequence). CDR3 length: 13 residues. For the CDR3, the DNA is TGTGCCAGCAGCCCACCCGGGGGTTCACCCCTCCACTTT. The encoded protein is CASSPPGGSPLHF.

The chain joins TRBV10-3 to TRBJ2-6, with 11 nucleotides matching TRBD2. The CDR3 consists of 18 residues. Germline lookup yields CDR1 ENHRY and CDR2 SYGVKD. The V segment lost 6 bases and the J segment 0 bases; nucleotides outside the gene matches: 7. CDR3 sequence: CAIRTGLAGGSGANVLTF. For the CDR3, the DNA is TGTGCCATCAGGACCGGACTAGCGGGCGGCTCTGGGGCCAACGTCCTGACTTTC.

There are many counts of this clone. In the same sample, other DNA sequences code for this CDR3. This sequence joins TRBV18 and TRBJ2-1; D is unresolved. The CDR3 spans 13 residues. The V end lost 1 base, the J end lost 3 bases, and 4 bases lay between the germline ends. Germline V gives CDR1 KGHSH, CDR2 LQKENI. This CDR3 is CASSPQSYNEQFF. CDR3 coding DNA: TGTGCCAGCTCACCACAGAGCTACAATGAGCAGTTCTTC.

The genes are TRBV5-6 and TRBJ2-3; D not resolved. CDR3 size: 13 residues. The V and J ends lost 0 bases and 5 bases respectively, with 7 bases between them. The germline CDR1 and CDR2 sequences are SGHDT and YYEEEE. The CDR3 coding sequence is TGTGCCAGCAGCTTGGGGCGTCTAGATACGCAGTATTTT. The encoded protein is CASSLGRLDTQYF.

The J gene is TRBJ2-7, the V gene TRBV5-4; TRBD1 or TRBD2 may be the D gene (5 bases each). This CDR3 is built from 12 residues. V gave up 4 bases and J gave up 4 bases, with 9 bases separating them. CDR1 SGHNT and CDR2 YYREEE come from the germline V gene (reference sequence). The CDR3 protein is CASSSGGYEQYF. The CDR3 DNA reads TGTGCCAGCAGCAGTGGGGGTTACGAGCAGTACTTC.

The chain carries TRBV5-1 and TRBJ2-1; 9 bases align to TRBD2. Germline-derived CDR1 and CDR2 are SGHRS and YFSETQ. The CDR3 loop spans 17 amino acids. V was clipped by 4 bases and J by 1 base; unmatched bases: 9. Written as DNA, the CDR3 is TGCGCCAGCAGCCCCCCCGGTAGCGGGAGTTCCTACAATGAGCAGTTCTTC. The encoded protein is CASSPPGSGSSYNEQFF.

CDR3: CASSLSGVSGRGLVGELFF. The CDR3, as DNA: TGCGCCAGCAGCTTATCGGGAGTGAGCGGGAGAGGTTTGGTCGGGGAGCTGTTTTTT. J is TRBJ2-2 and V is TRBV10-1; 8 nucleotides match TRBD2. V lost 6 bases, J lost 7 bases, and 22 bases stayed unmatched. CDR3 length equals 19 residues. CDR1 WNHNN and CDR2 SYGVQD come from the germline V gene (reference sequence).

The gene calls are TRBV5-4 and TRBJ2-7; D possibly corresponds to TRBD1 (6 bases). From germline, CDR1 is SGHNT and CDR2 YYREEE (reference sequence). V lost 4 bases and J lost 2, with 16 bases in between. There are 15 residues in the CDR3. The DNA of the CDR3 is TGTGCCAGCAGCCCACAGGGTCCGACGGCCTACGAGCAGTACTTC. It codes for CASSPQGPTAYEQYF.

This clone was counted between two and nine times. This sequence joins TRBV7-2 and TRBJ2-1; no clear D gene. V lost 1 base and J lost 10, with 11 bases in between. CDR1 and CDR2 from the germline V gene are SGHTA and FQGNSA. This CDR3 has 13 amino acids. CDR3 in DNA: TGTGCCAGCAGCTTAGTAGGGCTTGGGGAGCAGTTCTTC. Protein product: CASSLVGLGEQFF.

The sample holds many counts of this clone. The chain combines TRBV18 with TRBJ1-4; 10 nucleotides match TRBD1. V was pared by 2 bases and J by 10 bases, with 10 bases of the junction left unmatched. Germline V gene sequence: CDR1 KGHSH, CDR2 LQKENI. The CDR3 spans 16 residues. The CDR3 is CASSPAGDRGRLKLFF. Here the CDR3 DNA reads TGTGCCAGCTCACCAGCGGGGGACAGGGGAAGGTTAAAACTGTTTTTT.

This clone was counted between two and nine times. The rearrangement uses TRBV7-9 and TRBJ1-2; D is possibly TRBD1 (5 bases). The V and J ends lost 5 bases and 7 bases respectively, with 11 bases between them. The germline CDR1 and CDR2 sequences are SEHNR and FQNEAQ (reference sequence). The CDR3 extends over 12 amino acids. CDR3 in DNA: TGTGCCAGCAGCCCCGGACATGGTGGCTACACCTTC. Translating it yields CASSPGHGGYTF.